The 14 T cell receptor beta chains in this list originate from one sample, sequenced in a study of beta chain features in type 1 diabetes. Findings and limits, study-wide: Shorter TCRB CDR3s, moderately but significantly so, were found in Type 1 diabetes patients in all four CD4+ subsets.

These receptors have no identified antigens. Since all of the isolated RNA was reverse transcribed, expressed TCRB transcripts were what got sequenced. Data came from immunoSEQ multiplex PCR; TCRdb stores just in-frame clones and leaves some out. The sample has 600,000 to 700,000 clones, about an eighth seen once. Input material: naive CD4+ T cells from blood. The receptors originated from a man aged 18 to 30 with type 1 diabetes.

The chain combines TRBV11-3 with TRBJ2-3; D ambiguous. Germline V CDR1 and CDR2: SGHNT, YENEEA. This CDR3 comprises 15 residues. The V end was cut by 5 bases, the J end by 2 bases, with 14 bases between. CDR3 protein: CASSPPDQFTDTQYF. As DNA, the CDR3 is TGTGCCAGCAGCCCCCCCGACCAGTTCACAGATACGCAGTATTTT.

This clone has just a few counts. The CDR3 here is CASSQMGAGTYNEQFF. The CDR3 coding sequence is TGTGCCAGCAGCCAAATGGGGGCTGGGACGTACAATGAGCAGTTCTTC. The chain links TRBV11-2 to TRBJ2-1; the D gene is possibly TRBD1 (6 bases). Germline loops: CDR1 SGHAT, CDR2 FQNNGV. The V end lost 5 bases, the J end lost 4 bases, and 18 bases lay between the germline ends. The CDR3 extends over 16 amino acids.

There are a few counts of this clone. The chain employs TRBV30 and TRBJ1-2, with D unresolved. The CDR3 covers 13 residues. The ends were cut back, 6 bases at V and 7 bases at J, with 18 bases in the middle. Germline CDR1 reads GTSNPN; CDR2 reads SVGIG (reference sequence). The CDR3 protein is CACTPDALLGYTF. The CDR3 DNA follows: TGTGCCTGCACTCCGGACGCCCTGCTTGGCTACACCTTC.

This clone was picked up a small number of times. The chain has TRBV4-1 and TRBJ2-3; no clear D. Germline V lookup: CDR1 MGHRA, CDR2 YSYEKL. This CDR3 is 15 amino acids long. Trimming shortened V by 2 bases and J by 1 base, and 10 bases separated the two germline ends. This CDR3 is CASSQSPPGTDTQYF. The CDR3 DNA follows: TGCGCCAGCAGCCAAAGCCCCCCGGGCACAGATACGCAGTATTTT.

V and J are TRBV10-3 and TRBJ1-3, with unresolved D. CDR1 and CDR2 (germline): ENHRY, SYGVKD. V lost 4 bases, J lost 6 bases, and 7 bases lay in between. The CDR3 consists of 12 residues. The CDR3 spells CAISGSENTIYF. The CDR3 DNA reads TGTGCCATCAGTGGGTCCGAAAACACCATATATTTT.

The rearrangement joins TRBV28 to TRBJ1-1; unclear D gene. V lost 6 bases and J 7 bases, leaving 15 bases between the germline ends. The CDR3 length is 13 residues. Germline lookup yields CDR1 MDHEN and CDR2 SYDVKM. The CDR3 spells CASSQVVLLEAFF. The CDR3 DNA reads TGTGCCAGCAGCCAAGTCGTTTTACTTGAAGCTTTCTTT.

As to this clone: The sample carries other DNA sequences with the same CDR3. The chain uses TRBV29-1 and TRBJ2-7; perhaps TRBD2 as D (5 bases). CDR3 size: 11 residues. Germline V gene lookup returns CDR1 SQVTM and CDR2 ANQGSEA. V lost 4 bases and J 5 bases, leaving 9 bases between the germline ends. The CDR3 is CSVGEGHEQYF. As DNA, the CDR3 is TGCAGCGTTGGAGAGGGTCACGAGCAGTACTTC.

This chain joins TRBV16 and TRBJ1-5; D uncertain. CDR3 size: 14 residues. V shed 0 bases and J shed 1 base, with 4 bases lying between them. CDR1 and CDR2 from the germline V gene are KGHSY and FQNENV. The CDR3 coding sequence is TGTGCCAGCAGCCAATCCGACAGCAATCAGCCCCAGCATTTT. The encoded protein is CASSQSDSNQPQHF.

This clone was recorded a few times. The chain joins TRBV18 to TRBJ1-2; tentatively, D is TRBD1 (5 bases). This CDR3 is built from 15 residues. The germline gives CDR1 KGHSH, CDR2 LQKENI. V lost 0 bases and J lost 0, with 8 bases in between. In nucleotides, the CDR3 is TGTGCCAGCTCACCACCACAGGCGCCTAACTATGGCTACACCTTC. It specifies CASSPPQAPNYGYTF.

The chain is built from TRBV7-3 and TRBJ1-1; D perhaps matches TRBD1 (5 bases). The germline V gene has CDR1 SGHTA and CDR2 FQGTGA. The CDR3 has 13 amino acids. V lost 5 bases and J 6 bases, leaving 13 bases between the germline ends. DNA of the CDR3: TGTGCCAGCAGCCTTGGGACTTTCCCTGAAGCTTTCTTT. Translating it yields CASSLGTFPEAFF.

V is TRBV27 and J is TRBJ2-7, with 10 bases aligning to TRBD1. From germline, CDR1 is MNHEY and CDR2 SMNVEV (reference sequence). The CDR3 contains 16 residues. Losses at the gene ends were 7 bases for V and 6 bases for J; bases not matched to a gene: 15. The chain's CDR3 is CASKLLPGTGVGEQYF. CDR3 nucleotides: TGTGCCAGCAAACTCCTGCCTGGGACAGGGGTGGGCGAGCAGTACTTC.

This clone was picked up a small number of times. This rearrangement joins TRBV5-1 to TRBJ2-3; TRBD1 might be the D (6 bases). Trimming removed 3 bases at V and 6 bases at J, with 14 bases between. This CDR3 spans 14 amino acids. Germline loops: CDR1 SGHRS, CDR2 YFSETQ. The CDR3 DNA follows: TGCGCCAGCAGCTCGCTACAGGGCTCGGATACGCAGTATTTT. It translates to CASSSLQGSDTQYF.

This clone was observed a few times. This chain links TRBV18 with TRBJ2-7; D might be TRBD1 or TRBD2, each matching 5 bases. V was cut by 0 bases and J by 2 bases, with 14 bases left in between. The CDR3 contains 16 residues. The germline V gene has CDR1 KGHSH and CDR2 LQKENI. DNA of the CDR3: TGTGCCAGCTCACCACCCGGGTGGGACCGGCCCTACGAGCAGTACTTC. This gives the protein CASSPPGWDRPYEQYF.

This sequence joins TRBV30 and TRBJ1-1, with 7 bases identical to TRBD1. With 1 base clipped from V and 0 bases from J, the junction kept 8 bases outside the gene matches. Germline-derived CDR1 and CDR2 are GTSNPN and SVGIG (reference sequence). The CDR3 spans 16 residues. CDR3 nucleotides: TGTGCCTGGAGTGGGGCAGGGGGGCTTATGAACACTGAAGCTTTCTTT. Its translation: CAWSGAGGLMNTEAFF. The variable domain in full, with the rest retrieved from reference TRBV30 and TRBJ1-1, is SQTIHQWPATLVQPVGSPLSLECTVEGTSNPNLYWYRQAAGRGLQLLFYSVGIGQISSEVPQNLSASRPQDRQFILSSKKLLLSDSGFYLCAWSGAGGLMNTEAFFGQGTRLTVV.